This T cell receptor (beta chain) was recovered during a study of blood T cell repertoires in COVID-19. Study-level background: Researchers got acute and convalescent COVID-19 samples from the United States, Italy and Spain. From T cells, B-cell-depleted T cells, or PBMCs came the material, which was cDNA or gDNA.

Clones were sequenced by immunoSEQ multiplex PCR, and TCRdb holds only the in-frame ones, with some missing. The table has fewer than 50,000 clones, around nine tenths seen once. Germline V gives CDR1 DFQATT, CDR2 SNEGSKA (reference sequence). This CDR3 is built from 15 residues. The V gene lost 3 bases and the J gene lost 2 bases, with 16 bases spanning the gap. The material sequenced was peripheral blood. This sequence was found in a man aged 60 to 69 with COVID-19, enrolled during active disease. The chain employs TRBV20-1 and TRBJ1-2; no clear D. The CDR3 here is CSASEAAIKNYGYTF. The CDR3 coding sequence is TGCAGTGCTAGTGAGGCAGCGATTAAAAACTATGGCTACACCTTC.